This T cell receptor beta chain appears in the sequencing data of a study of shared clonotypes between healthy human individuals. Sequencing used immunoSEQ multiplex PCR; TCRdb keeps in-frame clones, though not all of them. The sample lists about 800,000 clones, 96% occurring once. Per germline, CDR1 MNHNS and CDR2 SASEGT. The CDR3 is 15 amino acids. Trimming cost V 7 bases and J 6 bases; bases outside gene matches: 13. Naive CD8 cells comprised CD45RO-negative, CCR7-positively selected cells, excluding terminally differentiated effector memory CD45RA+ cells. This TCR derives from a man aged 25-45 years in good health. Source material: naive CD8+ T cells sorted from blood. The gene calls are TRBV6-1 and TRBJ2-7; 9 positions agree with TRBD2. The CDR3 loop is CASKPQFGGRAEQYF. The DNA of the CDR3 is TGTGCCAGCAAGCCCCAGTTTGGCGGGAGGGCCGAGCAGTACTTC.